This TCR beta chain was retrieved from a study of OX40 agonist ivuxolimab in advanced cancers. A note on the overall study: Ivuxolimab, which targeted the costimulatory receptor OX40 (CD134), was an agonistic, fully human IgG2 monoclonal antibody. The paper reports the monotherapy dose-escalation portion (N of about 50 patients) of the phase I ivuxolimab trial. Intravenous ivuxolimab was administered to patients every 2 weeks at six dose levels: 0.01, 0.1, 0.3, 1.5, 3 and 10 mg/kg. Of the approximately 50 dose-escalation patients, hepatocellular carcinoma was present in approximately 20, melanoma in approximately 15, renal cell carcinoma in 9 and head and neck cancer in 9. Patients were allowed to have had prior anti-PD-1, anti-PD-L1 or anti-CTLA-4 therapy, and approximately 41% of the dose-escalation patients had previously received checkpoint inhibitors. Peripheral TCRbeta sequencing aimed to test whether ivuxolimab altered TCR sequence diversity and caused clonal T-cell expansion. In the dose-escalation cohort, around 80% of patients were male, and the mean age was approximately 60 years with a range of roughly 20 to 85. Partial responses occurred in three dose-escalation patients: two with cutaneous melanoma and one with hepatocellular carcinoma. Beyond this particular receptor, the publication reports: Clonal expansion of both CD4+ and CD8+ blood T cells was observed from baseline to week 6 at doses 0.1 to 3.0 mg/kg. After ivuxolimab, more expanded clones were found on average in CD8+ T cells than in CD4+ T cells. In partial responders in the 0.1-3.0 mg/kg groups, normalized peripheral clonal expansion was found to be among the lowest, especially among CD8+ T cells. Which antigens the clonally expanded peripheral T cells were specific for was not determined. Low levels of normalized T-cell clonal expansion were also shown by some nonresponding patients.

Per the germline V gene, SGHTA is the CDR1 and FQGTGA is the CDR2. Counted from cysteine to phenylalanine, this CDR3 has 17 amino acids. The DNA shown is the 51-base CDR3, in frame from base 1. Trimming removed 5 bases from V and 0 bases from J; the gene matches leave 10 bases unexplained. Concerning this clone: It lacks a known antigen. Base qualities were left out, and no much larger clone turns up one base away.

For sequencing of the TCRbeta CDR3 region, genomic DNA was extracted from the sorted cells. The immunoSEQ Assay was used for sequencing of TCRbeta CDR3 regions. What TCRdb holds here is the immuneACCESS table cut down to in-frame rearrangements. Part of the clones is not present; checked against another copy, under half of the missing clones reflect an unresolved V gene, and the others are unexplained. This sample has tens of thousands of clones in its table, and 70% to 90% of those were observed once. The top ten hold less than 1.5% of the sample. The trial excluded patients who had a history of autoimmune disease or who were on systemic immunosuppression. Peripheral blood for TCR sequencing was collected from all dose cohorts at baseline, on cycle 4 day 1, and on cycle 7 day 1. The samples were taken from a phase I, first-in-human, multicenter, open-label dose-escalation trial of ivuxolimab. Adults with locally advanced or metastatic melanoma, renal cell, hepatocellular, or head and neck squamous cell carcinoma were enrolled in the trial. Before TCR sequencing, CD4+ T cells and CD8+ T cells from peripheral blood were sorted into separate populations.

This receptor was identified in an adult with an advanced solid tumor such as melanoma, head and neck, liver or kidney cancer. The sequence links TRBV7-3 to TRBJ1-3, with 7 bases in between that match TRBD1. The sequencing here drew on CD4+ or CD8+ T cells sorted from blood, taken in a trial of the OX40 agonist ivuxolimab. The CDR3 region has the sequence CASSATTGSVSGNTIYF. The sequenced DNA is TGTGCCAGCAGCGCTACGACAGGGTCGGTCTCTGGAAACACCATATATTTT.